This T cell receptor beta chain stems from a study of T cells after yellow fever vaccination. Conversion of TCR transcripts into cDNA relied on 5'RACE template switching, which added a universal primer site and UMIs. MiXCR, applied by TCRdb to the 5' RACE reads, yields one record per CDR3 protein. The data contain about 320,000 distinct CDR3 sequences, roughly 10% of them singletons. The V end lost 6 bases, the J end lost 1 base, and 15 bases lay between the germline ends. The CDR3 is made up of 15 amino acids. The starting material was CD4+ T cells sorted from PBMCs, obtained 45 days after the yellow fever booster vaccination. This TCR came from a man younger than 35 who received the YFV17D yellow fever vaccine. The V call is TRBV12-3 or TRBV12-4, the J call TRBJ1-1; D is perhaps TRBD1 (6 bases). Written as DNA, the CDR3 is TGTGCCAGCAGCCCACAGGGACCGAGGAACACTGAAGCTTTCTTT. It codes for CASSPQGPRNTEAFF.